The entry below describes one T cell receptor (beta chain). This sample is drawn from a study of T cell responses to AZD1222 COVID-19 vaccine. TCRdb keeps only in-frame clones here, not all; method: immunoSEQ multiplex PCR. This sample has 95,000 to 150,000 clones; around 87% occur once, and the top ten carry 10%. The sample in question was peripheral blood, obtained on day 0 of AZD1222 vaccination. The sequence was collected from an adult in good health.

This CDR3 is CASTALLRGGSGELFF. CDR3 sequence (DNA): TGTGCCAGCACCGCCCTCCTGCGGGGTGGTTCCGGGGAGCTGTTTTTT. The rearrangement uses TRBV2 and TRBJ2-2, with D possibly TRBD2 on 6 matching bases. Germline assignment: CDR1 SNHLY and CDR2 FYNNEI. Trimming removed 7 bases from V and 6 bases from J, with 21 bases in between. CDR3 size: 16 residues.